This entry is about one T cell receptor (beta chain). What it binds is not known. The CDR3 loop spans 14 amino acids. Trimming stripped 5 bases from V and 1 base from J, with 8 bases between. This sample was included in a study of identical twins. Overall study findings and caveats: Out-of-frame alpha sequences that twins shared showed excess low generation probability.

Carrying unique molecular identifiers, the cDNA also gained a universal primer site through template switching. TCRdb passed the 5' RACE reads through MiXCR, listing each CDR3 protein once. Here the sample spans under 900,000 distinct CDR3 sequences, over 15% being singletons. The same specimen was also included in a second study, on T cells expressing NK-cell markers.

The rearrangement links TRBV12-3 or TRBV12-4 to TRBJ2-2; D not resolved. The source is a woman aged 18-29 years in good health. Sequencing was carried out using PBMCs. CDR3: CASSGRLNTGELFF. For the CDR3, the DNA is TGTGCCAGCAGTGGCAGACTGAACACCGGGGAGCTGTTTTTT.